Described below is a single T cell receptor beta chain sequence and its context. This sample stems from a study of neoadjuvant anti-PD-1 for oral cavity cancer. Time point noted: after neoadjuvant nivolumab, at surgical resection. Cohort: HPV-negative, locally advanced oral cavity squamous cell carcinoma patients. V gave up 3 bases and J gave up 5 bases; unmatched junction bases: 6. CDR3 length: 16 amino acids. Germline CDR1 reads SGDLS; CDR2 reads YYNGEE. Method: immunoSEQ multiplex PCR; TCRdb's copy keeps in-frame clones and lacks some. The sample yields some 8,000 clones, roughly three quarters seen once.

The specimen was PBMCs, collected after nivolumab (anti-PD-1) treatment. The receptor was isolated from a person aged 35 to 85 with oral cavity squamous cell carcinoma. The chain is built from TRBV9 and TRBJ2-5; 14 bases line up with TRBD2. The CDR3 nucleotides read TGTGCCAGCAGCGCTGTGACTAGCGGGGGGGCGGAGACCCAGTACTTC. This sequence encodes CASSAVTSGGAETQYF.